Each of the 23 T cell receptor beta chains below was sequenced from the same sample in a study of blood T cell repertoires in COVID-19. Measured with immunoSEQ multiplex PCR; TCRdb has only the in-frame clones, and not every one. The table lists 300,000 to 450,000 clones, roughly 86% of them singletons. The sample was peripheral blood. The receptors originated from a woman aged 25 to 39 with COVID-19, enrolled during active disease.

CDR3 DNA: TGTGCCAGCAGCAGAGACAGGTCCTACGAGCAGTACTTC. Translation gives CASSRDRSYEQYF. The chain couples TRBV7-2 to TRBJ2-7; possibly TRBD1 for D (6 bases). CDR1 SGHTA and CDR2 FQGNSA come from the germline V gene. The V and J ends lost 5 bases and 1 base respectively, with 9 bases between them. The CDR3 covers 13 residues.

The chain employs TRBV2 and TRBJ2-7, with D possibly matching TRBD2 (6 bases). The length of the CDR3 is 12 residues. V lost 8 bases to trimming and J lost 4 bases, with 12 bases between them. Germline V gene lookup returns CDR1 SNHLY and CDR2 FYNNEI. The CDR3 region is CASRDLQYEQYF. As DNA, the CDR3 is TGTGCCAGCCGGGACTTACAATACGAGCAGTACTTC.

V usage is TRBV12-3 or TRBV12-4 and J usage is TRBJ1-2; D remains unclear. Trimming left V 3 bases short and J 2 bases short, with 7 bases between. The CDR3 sequence is 13 residues long. The CDR3 DNA reads TGTGCCAGCAGTTTGGGCAGGAACTATGGCTACACCTTC. It specifies CASSLGRNYGYTF.

The rearrangement joins TRBV7-2 to TRBJ1-1; weak D call: TRBD1 (6 bases). The ends were cut back, 2 bases at V and 5 bases at J, with 15 bases in the middle. Germline CDR1 and CDR2: SGHTA and FQGNSA. This CDR3 has 15 residues. CDR3 DNA: TGTGCCAGCAGCTTAAGGTGGGGGGGCTGGACTGAAGCTTTCTTT. It translates to CASSLRWGGWTEAFF.

V gene TRBV10-3 combines with J gene TRBJ2-7; tentatively, D is TRBD2 (6 bases). Deletions cut 1 base from V and 7 bases from J, with 17 bases between. CDR3 length equals 15 residues. The germline V gene has CDR1 ENHRY and CDR2 SYGVKD. CDR3: CAISELGGGVGEQYF. The CDR3 DNA reads as TGTGCCATCAGTGAGTTGGGTGGAGGGGTCGGAGAGCAGTACTTC.

The chain combines TRBV29-1 with TRBJ2-3; 9 bases match TRBD2. The CDR3 length is 13 residues. With 4 bases clipped from V and 2 bases from J, the junction kept 1 base outside the gene matches. Germline CDR1 SQVTM, CDR2 ANQGSEA. CDR3: CSVASGDTDTQYF. The CDR3 coding sequence is TGCAGCGTTGCTAGCGGGGACACAGATACGCAGTATTTT.

The rearrangement uses TRBV5-6 and TRBJ2-1; 7 bases map to TRBD1. The CDR3 extends over 14 amino acids. CDR1 is SGHDT and CDR2 is YYEEEE in the germline V gene. V lost 3 bases to trimming and J lost 5 bases; unmatched junction nucleotides: 5. The CDR3 loop reads CASSWTGSNNEQFF. The CDR3 DNA is TGTGCCAGCAGCTGGACAGGTTCCAACAATGAGCAGTTCTTC. Supplemented by reference TRBV5-6 and TRBJ2-1, the full variable domain reads DAGVTQSPTHLIKTRGQQVTLRCSPKSGHDTVSWYQQALGQGPQFIFQYYEEEERQRGNFPDRFSGHQFPNYSSELNVNALLLGDSALYLCASSWTGSNNEQFFGPGTRLTVL.

The rearrangement joins TRBV6-4 to TRBJ2-3, with D uncertain. Germline V gene sequence: CDR1 MRHNA, CDR2 SNTAGT. The length of the CDR3 is 14 residues. V was trimmed by 2 bases and J by 2 bases, leaving 8 bases between them. The CDR3 bases are TGTGCCAGCAGTGACACAGTATTCACAGATACGCAGTATTTT. Protein product: CASSDTVFTDTQYF.

The chain couples TRBV6-5 to TRBJ2-7; 9 bases match TRBD2. The germline V gene has CDR1 MNHEY and CDR2 SVGAGI. The V and J ends lost 0 bases and 3 bases, in that order; junction bases with no gene match: 3. The CDR3 extends over 15 amino acids. The CDR3 loop is CASSYSGTSFYEQYF. CDR3 DNA sequence: TGTGCCAGCAGTTACTCGGGGACTAGCTTCTACGAGCAGTACTTC.

In the case of this clone: The identical CDR3 is also encoded by other nucleotide sequences in the sample. The rearrangement joins TRBV14 to TRBJ2-5; TRBD1 matches at 10 bases. The CDR3 totals 13 residues. V lost 5 bases and J lost 5; bases outside the gene matches: 2. Germline lookup yields CDR1 SGHDN and CDR2 FVKESK. The CDR3 spells CASSDRGPETQYF. DNA for the CDR3: TGTGCCAGCAGCGACAGGGGGCCGGAGACCCAGTACTTC.

Only a few counts were recorded for this clone. The chain employs TRBV28 and TRBJ2-2, with 11 bases identical to TRBD1. The CDR3 consists of 17 residues. The V gene end was trimmed by 5 bases and the J gene end by 2 bases; junction bases not matched to a gene: 7. Germline lookup yields CDR1 MDHEN and CDR2 SYDVKM. The CDR3 reads CASSSGTGGVNTGELFF. For the CDR3, the DNA is TGTGCCAGCAGTAGCGGGACAGGGGGAGTTAACACCGGGGAGCTGTTTTTT.

The chain combines TRBV28 with TRBJ1-2; D gene ambiguous. Germline values: CDR1 MDHEN, CDR2 SYDVKM. With 2 bases removed from V and 5 bases from J, the gap between germline ends came to 9 bases. There are 13 residues in the CDR3. CDR3: CASSLPDRYGYTF. The CDR3 nucleotides read TGTGCCAGCAGTTTACCCGATAGATATGGCTACACCTTC.

The genes are TRBV2 and TRBJ2-7; tentative D call: TRBD1 (6 bases). V gave up 2 bases and J gave up 1 base, with 9 bases separating them. CDR3 size: 14 residues. Germline V gene data show CDR1 as SNHLY and CDR2 as FYNNEI. The CDR3 region is CASSEQGQSYEQYF. The CDR3 DNA is TGTGCCAGCAGTGAACAGGGACAATCCTACGAGCAGTACTTC.

The chain couples TRBV15 to TRBJ2-3; D not resolved. Germline V gene sequence: CDR1 LNHNV, CDR2 YYDKDF (reference sequence). The CDR3 is made up of 15 amino acids. Trimming removed 0 bases at V and 0 bases at J, with 7 bases between. CDR3 sequence (DNA): TGTGCCACCAGCAGAGAGGTACGGAGCACAGATACGCAGTATTTT. Amino acid sequence: CATSREVRSTDTQYF.

The rearrangement uses TRBV28 and TRBJ1-2, with a weak D call TRBD1 (6 bases). The CDR3 sequence is 13 residues long. CDR1 MDHEN and CDR2 SYDVKM come from the germline V gene. Between the trimmed V and J ends, which lost 8 bases and 4 bases, there was a span of 14 bases. CDR3 residues: CASRGGGLYGYTF. Here the CDR3 DNA reads TGTGCCAGCCGAGGGGGAGGGCTCTATGGCTACACCTTC.

This clone is a singleton in its sample. The chain recombines TRBV27 with TRBJ2-7; the match to TRBD1 covers 10 bases. After removal of 6 bases from V and 0 bases from J, the junction contained 11 bases not matched to a gene. Germline values: CDR1 MNHEY, CDR2 SMNVEV (reference sequence). This CDR3 region has 17 residues. The CDR3 coding sequence is TGTGCCAGCAGATCCTTAACCGGGACAGGGGACTCCTACGAGCAGTACTTC. Its protein is CASRSLTGTGDSYEQYF.

V and J are TRBV5-1 and TRBJ2-1; tentative D call: TRBD2 (5 bases). This CDR3 region has 14 residues. In germline, CDR1 is SGHRS, CDR2 YFSETQ. Trimming shortened V by 4 bases and J by 3 bases, and 11 bases separated the two germline ends. The CDR3, as DNA: TGCGCCAGCAGCCTGGACGGACTCTACAATGAGCAGTTCTTC. The encoded protein is CASSLDGLYNEQFF. The whole variable domain, filled in from reference TRBV5-1 and TRBJ2-1, reads KAGVTQTPRYLIKTRGQQVTLSCSPISGHRSVSWYQQTPGQGLQFLFEYFSETQRNKGNFPGRFSGRQFSNSRSEMNVSTLELGDSALYLCASSLDGLYNEQFFGPGTRLTVL.

This chain links TRBV19 with TRBJ2-7; 7 nucleotides match TRBD2. V shed 5 bases and J 7 bases; nucleotides not matched to a gene: 8. Looked up from germline, CDR1 is LNHDA and CDR2 is SQIVND (reference sequence). The CDR3 totals 13 residues. DNA of the CDR3: TGTGCCAGTAGTGCGACTAGCTCGGGGGAGCAGTACTTC. It encodes CASSATSSGEQYF.

The chain carries TRBV28 and TRBJ2-7, with D maybe TRBD1 (5 bases). Between the trimmed V and J ends, which lost 4 bases and 0 bases, there was a span of 10 bases. Germline CDR1 and CDR2: MDHEN and SYDVKM. The CDR3 contains 14 residues. The CDR3 reads CASSSPDSSYEQYF. CDR3 DNA: TGTGCCAGCAGTTCCCCTGACAGCTCCTACGAGCAGTACTTC.

This sequence joins TRBV5-4 and TRBJ2-1; unclear D gene. The ends were cut back, 1 base at V and 0 bases at J, with 5 bases in the middle. Per the germline V gene, CDR1 is SGHNT and CDR2 is YYREEE (reference sequence). The CDR3 is 14 residues long. CDR3 sequence (DNA): TGTGCCAGCAGCTTGATGAGCTCCTACAATGAGCAGTTCTTC. Amino acid sequence: CASSLMSSYNEQFF.

V is TRBV7-3 and J is TRBJ2-1; tentative D call: TRBD2 (6 bases). Germline CDR1 and CDR2: SGHTA and FQGTGA. This CDR3 contains 13 residues. V lost 5 bases and J 12 bases, leaving 17 bases between the germline ends. CDR3 sequence (DNA): TGTGCCAGCAGCCCCCAGACTAGTTTGGTGCAGTTCTTC. This sequence encodes CASSPQTSLVQFF.

The genes are TRBV6-2 or TRBV6-3 and TRBJ2-1; D perhaps matches TRBD2 (6 bases). This CDR3 is built from 15 residues. Germline assignment: CDR1 MNHEY and CDR2 SVGEGT. V was pared by 4 bases and J by 9 bases, with 19 bases between. The CDR3 region is CASSLQRASGGEQFF. The CDR3 coding sequence is TGTGCCAGCAGTTTACAGCGGGCCTCGGGTGGTGAGCAGTTCTTC.

The chain is built from TRBV2 and TRBJ1-4, with a possible D match to TRBD1 (6 bases). V was shortened by 6 bases and J by 8 bases, with 19 bases between the two germline ends. Germline V CDR1 and CDR2: SNHLY, FYNNEI. This CDR3 has 15 amino acids. Written as DNA, the CDR3 is TGTGCCAGCAGGCGTCGGGACACCGCCCGGGAAAAACTGTTTTTT. Translating gives CASRRRDTAREKLFF. Filled out from reference TRBV2 and TRBJ1-4, the complete variable domain reads EPEVTQTPSHQVTQMGQEVILRCVPISNHLYFYWYRQILGQKVEFLVSFYNNEISEKSEIFDDQFSVERPDGSNFTLKIRSTKLEDSAMYFCASRRRDTAREKLFFGSGTQLSVL.